This is a list of T cell receptor beta chains from one sample in a study of cytomegalovirus exposure and HLA in healthy donors. Repertoires were generated with immunoSEQ multiplex PCR, while TCRdb's copy carries only in-frame clones and drops some. The sample yields 150,000 to 200,000 clones, under 85% seen once. Sequenced sample: PBMCs. These receptors all come from a man in his fifties in good health and CMV-seronegative. Both conserved end residues are part of each CDR3. The D gene is left open where the match is weak. Only part of the rows carry a size: once, few, many, or a class if the clone is expanded.

J gene	D gene	CDR3 length	clone size	V gene	CDR3 DNA	CDR3 protein
TRBJ2-5	TRBD2	16	-	TRBV7-2	TGTGCCAGCAGCTTAGCGTCCGGGACTAGCGGGGAGACCCAGTACTTC	CASSLASGTSGETQYF
TRBJ2-3	-	16	-	TRBV9	TGTGCCTCTTCCCCTACGGGGGGCCAACTCACAGATACGCAGTATTTT	CASSPTGGQLTDTQYF
TRBJ2-1	TRBD2	16	-	TRBV4-2	TGTGCCAGCAGCGATAGCGGGAGGGCCACTTACAATGAGCAGTTCTTC	CASSDSGRATYNEQFF
TRBJ2-3	-	17	-	TRBV5-5	TGTGCCAGCAGCCCTGACTTGAGGGGGGGTAGAACAGATACGCAGTATTTT	CASSPDLRGGRTDTQYF
TRBJ1-4	TRBD1	14	-	TRBV14	TGTGCCAGCAGCCCCCGGACAGGGGGGGAAAAACTGTTTTTT	CASSPRTGGEKLFF
TRBJ2-1	-	15	-	TRBV5-1	TGCGCCAGCACTTCTCTTACTAGTTCCGGGAATGAGCAGTTCTTC	CASTSLTSSGNEQFF
TRBJ1-1	-	15	-	TRBV6-5	TGTGCCAGCAGCTCCCCCCGAATGGAGGGTGTTGAAGCTTTCTTT	CASSSPRMEGVEAFF
TRBJ1-4	-	16	-	TRBV9	TGTGCCAGTAGCGTAGGTACGGCAGGGCCTGATGAAAAACTGTTTTTT	CASSVGTAGPDEKLFF
TRBJ1-4	TRBD1	14	-	TRBV4-2	TGTGCCAGCAGCGGACGACAGGGCCGGGAAAAACTGTTTTTT	CASSGRQGREKLFF
TRBJ2-4	-	15	-	TRBV9	TGTGCCAGCAGCGTAGTCGGGGGAATCAAAAACATTCAGTACTTC	CASSVVGGIKNIQYF
TRBJ2-3	TRBD1	16	-	TRBV7-9	TGTGCCAGCAGCTATGGGACAGTAGGCGTAAAAGATACGCAGTATTTT	CASSYGTVGVKDTQYF
TRBJ2-5	-	14	-	TRBV7-9	TGTGCCAGCAGCCAAGGGGGGGTTGGAGAGACCCAGTACTTC	CASSQGGVGETQYF
TRBJ2-5	TRBD2	15	-	TRBV6-1	TGTGCCAGCAGAGCAACTAGCGGGGGGTATGAGACCCAGTACTTC	CASRATSGGYETQYF
TRBJ1-1	-	15	few	TRBV6-5	TGTGCCAGCAGTTACTCGACAGGTCTCAACACTGAAGCTTTCTTT	CASSYSTGLNTEAFF
TRBJ2-7	TRBD1	16	-	TRBV6-1	TGTGCCAGCAGTGCATGGGACAGGGGGCTGCCCTACGAGCAGTACTTC	CASSAWDRGLPYEQYF
TRBJ2-1	TRBD2	16	-	TRBV9	TGTGCCAGCAGCGTAGGGGGTAGCGGGAGCTACAATGAGCAGTTCTTC	CASSVGGSGSYNEQFF
TRBJ2-7	TRBD2	15	-	TRBV10-3	TGTGCCATCAGACCCGGGACTAGCGGCTCCTACGAGCAGTACTTC	CAIRPGTSGSYEQYF
TRBJ1-4	-	13	-	TRBV6-1	TGTGCCGCTAGAAGAAGCGAGGGTGAAAAACTGTTTTTT	CAARRSEGEKLFF
TRBJ1-1	TRBD1	13	-	TRBV30	TGTGCCTGGGGACAGGGGTCTTCCACTGAAGCTTTCTTT	CAWGQGSSTEAFF
TRBJ1-3	-	14	-	TRBV6-5	TGTGCCAGCAGTGCAGGGGTTCTAGGAAGCACCATATATTTT	CASSAGVLGSTIYF
TRBJ1-2	TRBD1	14	-	TRBV9	TGTGCCAGCAGCGTGGGACAGGGTGAGGCTGGCTACACCTTC	CASSVGQGEAGYTF
TRBJ2-4	TRBD1	18	-	TRBV19	TGTGCCAGTAGTTCGTCCCGGGACAGGTCGTTAGCCAAAAACATTCAGTACTTC	CASSSSRDRSLAKNIQYF
TRBJ2-1	-	14	-	TRBV27	TGTGCCAGCACTCGAGGTGGAACTTACAATGAGCAGTTCTTC	CASTRGGTYNEQFF
TRBJ2-5	TRBD1	15	few	TRBV2	TGTGCCAGCAGGCCCGGGACAGGGGATATAGAGACCCAGTACTTC	CASRPGTGDIETQYF
TRBJ2-7	TRBD1	14	-	TRBV11-2	TGTGCCAGCAGCGCGGACAGGGGGATCTACGAGCAGTACTTC	CASSADRGIYEQYF
TRBJ2-7	TRBD1	15	-	TRBV27	TGTGCCAGCAGTTTGCATCAGGGGGCGCGGTACGAGCAGTACTTC	CASSLHQGARYEQYF
TRBJ1-3	-	13	-	TRBV6-4	TGTGCCAGGATACAGGGCGGTGGAAACACCATATATTTT	CARIQGGGNTIYF
TRBJ1-1	-	14	-	TRBV6-6	TGTGCCAGCAGTTACTCCCGGGGGGGCACTGAAGCTTTCTTT	CASSYSRGGTEAFF
TRBJ2-5	TRBD1	15	-	TRBV19	TGTGCCAGTAGTTCGGGACAGGGCCCCCAAGAGACCCAGTACTTC	CASSSGQGPQETQYF